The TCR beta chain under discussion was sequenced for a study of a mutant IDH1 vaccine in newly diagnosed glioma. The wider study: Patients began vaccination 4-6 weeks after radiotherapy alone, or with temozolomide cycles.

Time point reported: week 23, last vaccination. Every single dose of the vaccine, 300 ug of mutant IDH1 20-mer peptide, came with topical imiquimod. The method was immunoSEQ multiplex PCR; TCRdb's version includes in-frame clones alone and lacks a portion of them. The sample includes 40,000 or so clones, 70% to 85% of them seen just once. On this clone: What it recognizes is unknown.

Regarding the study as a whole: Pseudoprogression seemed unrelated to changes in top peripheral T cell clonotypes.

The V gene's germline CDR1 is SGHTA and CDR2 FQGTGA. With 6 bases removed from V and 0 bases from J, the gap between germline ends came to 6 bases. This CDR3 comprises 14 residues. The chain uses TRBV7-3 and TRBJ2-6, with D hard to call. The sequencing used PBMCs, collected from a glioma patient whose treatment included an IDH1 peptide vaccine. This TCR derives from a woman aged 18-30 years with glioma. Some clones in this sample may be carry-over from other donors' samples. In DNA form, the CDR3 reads TGTGCCAGCAGTTCCGACTCTGGGGCCAACGTCCTGACTTTC. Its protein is CASSSDSGANVLTF.